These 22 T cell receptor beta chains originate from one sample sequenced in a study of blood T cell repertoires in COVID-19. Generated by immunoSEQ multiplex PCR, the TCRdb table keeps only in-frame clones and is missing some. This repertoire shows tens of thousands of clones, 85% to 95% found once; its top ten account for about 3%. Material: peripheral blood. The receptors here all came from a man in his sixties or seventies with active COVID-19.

The CDR3, as DNA: TGTGCCAGCAGCTCCGGACACCCCCAAGAGACCCAGTACTTC. Protein product: CASSSGHPQETQYF. This chain links TRBV13 with TRBJ2-5; D is perhaps TRBD1 (5 bases). Trimming pared 4 bases from V and 1 base from J, leaving 10 bases between. The germline gives CDR1 PRHDT, CDR2 FYEKMQ (reference sequence). There are 14 residues in the CDR3.

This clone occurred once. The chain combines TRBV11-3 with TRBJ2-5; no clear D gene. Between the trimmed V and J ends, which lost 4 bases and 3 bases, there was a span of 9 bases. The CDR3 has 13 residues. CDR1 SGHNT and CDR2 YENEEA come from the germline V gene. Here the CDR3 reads CASSYETKETQYF. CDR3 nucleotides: TGTGCCAGCAGCTATGAAACAAAAGAGACCCAGTACTTC.

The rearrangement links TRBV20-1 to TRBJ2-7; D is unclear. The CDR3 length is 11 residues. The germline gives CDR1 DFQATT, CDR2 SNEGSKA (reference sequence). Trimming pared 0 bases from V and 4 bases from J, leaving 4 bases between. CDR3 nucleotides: TGCAGTGCTAGAGATCCTTACGAGCAGTACTTC. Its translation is CSARDPYEQYF.

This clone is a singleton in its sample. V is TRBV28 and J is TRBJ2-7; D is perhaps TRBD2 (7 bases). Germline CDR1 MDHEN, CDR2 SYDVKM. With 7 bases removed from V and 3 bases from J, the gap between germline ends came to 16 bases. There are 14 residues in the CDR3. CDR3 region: CASKGGAPDYEQYV. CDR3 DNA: TGTGCCAGCAAGGGGGGGGCCCCCGACTACGAGCAGTACGTC.

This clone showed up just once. The CDR3 sequence: CASNQRGGQETQYF. CDR3 DNA: TGTGCCAGCAACCAGCGGGGGGGCCAGGAGACCCAGTACTTC. V gene TRBV28 combines with J gene TRBJ2-5; 10 bases agree with TRBD2. V was clipped by 7 bases and J by 5 bases; unmatched bases: 7. Germline assignment: CDR1 MDHEN and CDR2 SYDVKM. The CDR3 runs to 14 residues.

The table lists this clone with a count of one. The DNA for the CDR3 is TGCGCCAGCAGCTTGTACTCAGGGAGCACAGATACGCAGTATTTT. Translation gives CASSLYSGSTDTQYF. The J gene is TRBJ2-3, the V gene TRBV5-1; a weak D match, TRBD1 (5 bases). CDR3 size: 15 residues. Germline V gene lookup returns CDR1 SGHRS and CDR2 YFSETQ. Trimming shortened V by 1 base and J by 0 bases, and 9 bases separated the two germline ends.

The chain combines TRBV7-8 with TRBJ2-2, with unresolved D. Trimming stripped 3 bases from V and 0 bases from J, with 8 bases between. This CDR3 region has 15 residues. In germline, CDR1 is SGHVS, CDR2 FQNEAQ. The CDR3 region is CASSFSPANTGELFF. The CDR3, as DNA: TGTGCCAGCAGCTTTTCTCCCGCGAACACCGGGGAGCTGTTTTTT.

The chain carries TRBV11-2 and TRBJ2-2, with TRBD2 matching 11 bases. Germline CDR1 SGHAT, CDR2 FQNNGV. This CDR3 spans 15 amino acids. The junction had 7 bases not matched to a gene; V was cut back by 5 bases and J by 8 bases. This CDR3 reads CASSVSGGAAGELFF. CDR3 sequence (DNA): TGTGCCAGCAGCGTTAGCGGGGGGGCTGCTGGGGAGCTGTTTTTT.

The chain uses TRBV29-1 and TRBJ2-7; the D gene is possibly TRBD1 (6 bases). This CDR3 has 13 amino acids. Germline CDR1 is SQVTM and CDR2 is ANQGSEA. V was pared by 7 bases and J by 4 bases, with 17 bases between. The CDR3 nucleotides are TGCAGCGGGGGGTGGGACATTCGATACGAGCAGTACGTC. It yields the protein CSGGWDIRYEQYV.

The CDR3 DNA follows: TGTGCCAGCAGCGGCCGGACCGGGGGGGCGAATGAGCAGTTCTTC. It yields the protein CASSGRTGGANEQFF. The chain couples TRBV7-8 to TRBJ2-1; 8 bases agree with TRBD2. CDR1 and CDR2 from the germline V gene are SGHVS and FQNEAQ. J gave up 7 bases and V 5 bases, and 10 bases lay outside the gene matches. The CDR3 sequence is 15 residues long.

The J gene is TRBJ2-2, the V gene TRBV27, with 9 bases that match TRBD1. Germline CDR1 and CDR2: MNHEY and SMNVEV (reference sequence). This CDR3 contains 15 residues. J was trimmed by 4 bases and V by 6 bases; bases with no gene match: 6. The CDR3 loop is CASRTGGVGTGELFF. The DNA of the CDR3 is TGTGCCAGCAGAACAGGGGGCGTTGGCACCGGGGAGCTGTTTTTT.

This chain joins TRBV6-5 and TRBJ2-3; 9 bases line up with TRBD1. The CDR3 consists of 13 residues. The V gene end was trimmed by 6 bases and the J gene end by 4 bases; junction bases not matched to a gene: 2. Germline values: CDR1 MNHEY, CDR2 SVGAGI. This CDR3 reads CASRDRGPDTQYF. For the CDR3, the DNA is TGTGCCAGCAGGGACAGGGGCCCAGATACGCAGTATTTT.

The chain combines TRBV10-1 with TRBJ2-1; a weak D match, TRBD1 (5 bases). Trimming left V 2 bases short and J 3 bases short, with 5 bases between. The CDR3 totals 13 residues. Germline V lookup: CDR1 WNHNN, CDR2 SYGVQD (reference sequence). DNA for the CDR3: TGCGCCAGCAGTGAGGACAGCTACAATGAGCAGTTCTTC. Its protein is CASSEDSYNEQFF.

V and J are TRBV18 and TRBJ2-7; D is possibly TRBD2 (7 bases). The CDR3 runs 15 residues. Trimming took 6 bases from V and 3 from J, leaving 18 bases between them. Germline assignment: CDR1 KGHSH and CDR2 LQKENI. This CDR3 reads CASSKGEGRVYEQYV. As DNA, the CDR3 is TGTGCCAGCTCCAAGGGGGAGGGCCGGGTCTACGAGCAGTACGTC.

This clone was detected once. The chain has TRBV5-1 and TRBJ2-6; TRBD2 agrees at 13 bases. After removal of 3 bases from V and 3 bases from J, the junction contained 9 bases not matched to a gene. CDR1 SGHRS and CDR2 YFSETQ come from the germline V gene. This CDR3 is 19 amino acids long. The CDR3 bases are TGCGCCAGCAGCTCTTGGACTAGCGGGGGATTGGATGGGGCCAACGTCCTGACTTTC. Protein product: CASSSWTSGGLDGANVLTF.

CDR3 coding DNA: TGTGCCAGCAGGCGACAACTTGGGAGCACCGGGGAGCTGTTTTTT. Its translation: CASRRQLGSTGELFF. The V and J genes are TRBV6-5 and TRBJ2-2; the D gene is possibly TRBD2 (5 bases). V lost 6 bases and J 4 bases, leaving 15 bases between the germline ends. Germline CDR1 MNHEY, CDR2 SVGAGI. The CDR3 extends over 15 amino acids.

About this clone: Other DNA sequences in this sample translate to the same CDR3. CDR3 residues: CSASPGQGVGGYTF. The CDR3 nucleotides read TGCAGTGCTAGTCCGGGACAGGGGGTGGGTGGCTACACCTTC. This chain joins TRBV20-1 and TRBJ1-2; 11 bases align to TRBD1. V dropped 3 bases and J dropped 7; count of bases not matched to a gene: 7. This CDR3 has 14 amino acids. Germline V gives CDR1 DFQATT, CDR2 SNEGSKA (reference sequence).

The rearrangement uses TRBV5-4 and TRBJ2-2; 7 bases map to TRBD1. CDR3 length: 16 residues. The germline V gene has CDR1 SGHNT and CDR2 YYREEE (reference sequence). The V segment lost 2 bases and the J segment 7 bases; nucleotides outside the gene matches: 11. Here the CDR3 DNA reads TGTGCCAGCAGCTTTGGTCCAGGGGGTTCGGGCGGGGAGCTGTTTTTT. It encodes CASSFGPGGSGGELFF.

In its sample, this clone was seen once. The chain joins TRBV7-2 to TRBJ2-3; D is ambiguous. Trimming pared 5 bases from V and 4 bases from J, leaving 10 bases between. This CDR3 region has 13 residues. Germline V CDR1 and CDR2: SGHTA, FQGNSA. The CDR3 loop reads CASSRQVADTQYF. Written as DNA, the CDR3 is TGTGCCAGCAGCAGGCAGGTGGCAGATACGCAGTATTTT. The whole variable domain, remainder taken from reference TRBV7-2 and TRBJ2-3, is GAGVSQSPSNKVTEKGKDVELRCDPISGHTALYWYRQSLGQGLEFLIYFQGNSAPDKSGLPSDRFSAERTGGSVSTLTIQRTQQEDSAVYLCASSRQVADTQYFGPGTRLTVL.

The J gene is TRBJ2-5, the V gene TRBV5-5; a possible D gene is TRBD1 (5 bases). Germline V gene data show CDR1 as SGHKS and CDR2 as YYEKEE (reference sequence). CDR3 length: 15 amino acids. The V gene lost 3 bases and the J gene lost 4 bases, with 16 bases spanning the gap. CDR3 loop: CASSSRPVQGETQYF. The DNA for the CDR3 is TGTGCCAGCAGCTCTAGGCCGGTCCAGGGAGAGACCCAGTACTTC. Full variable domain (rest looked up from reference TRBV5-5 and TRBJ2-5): DAGVTQSPTHLIKTRGQQVTLRCSPISGHKSVSWYQQVLGQGPQFIFQYYEKEERGRGNFPDRFSARQFPNYSSELNVNALLLGDSALYLCASSSRPVQGETQYFGPGTRLLVL.

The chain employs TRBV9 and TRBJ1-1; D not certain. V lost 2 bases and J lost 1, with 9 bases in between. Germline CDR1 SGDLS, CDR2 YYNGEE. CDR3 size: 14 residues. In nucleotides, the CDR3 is TGTGCCAGCAGCGTGGTCATGGCGAACACTGAAGCTTTCTTT. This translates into CASSVVMANTEAFF. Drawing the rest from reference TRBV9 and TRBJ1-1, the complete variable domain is DSGVTQTPKHLITATGQRVTLRCSPRSGDLSVYWYQQSLDQGLQFLIQYYNGEERAKGNILERFSAQQFPDLHSELNLSSLELGDSALYFCASSVVMANTEAFFGQGTRLTVV.

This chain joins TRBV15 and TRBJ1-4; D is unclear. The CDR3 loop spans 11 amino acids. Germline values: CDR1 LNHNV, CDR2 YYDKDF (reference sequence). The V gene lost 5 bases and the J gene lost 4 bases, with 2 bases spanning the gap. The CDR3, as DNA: TGTGCCACCAGCCTTAATGAAAAACTGTTTTTT. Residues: CATSLNEKLFF.